This T cell receptor (beta chain) was retrieved from a study of blood T cell repertoires in COVID-19. Some clones are missing from TCRdb's copy, which holds only in-frame ones; the method was immunoSEQ multiplex PCR. The table includes about 140,000 clones, 80% detected once. The receptor was derived from a man aged 65 to 85 who had recovered from COVID-19. Sample: peripheral blood.

The CDR3 nucleotides read TGTGCCAGCAGCCCCAGCTTCGGACAGGGGAATGGCTACACCTTC. This sequence encodes CASSPSFGQGNGYTF. The J gene is TRBJ1-2, the V gene TRBV3-1 (or the pseudogene TRBV3-2), with 9 bases identical to TRBD1. With 4 bases clipped from V and 6 bases from J, the junction kept 9 bases outside the gene matches. The CDR3 spans 15 residues. The V gene's germline CDR1 is LGHDT and CDR2 YNNKEL (reference sequence).